This record covers a single TCR beta chain. Its antigen has not been determined. Per-base quality was not reported, and no clone a single base away is much larger than it. This sample was included in a study of CD4 T cells in relation to SARS-CoV-2 and coronaviruses (dated by TCRdb to 2020 to 2023). Regarding the study in general: In the ViraFEST assay, PBMCs were grown with antigen for about ten days, and TCR beta CDR3s were then sequenced to identify antigen-specific clonal expansions. An HIV-1 Nef peptide pool or a no-peptide culture served as the negative reference condition. Using patient-derived lymphoblastoid cell lines, the shared crossreactive spike epitopes were mapped to their HLA restriction. The study assessed, at the TCR clonotype level, memory CD4+ T cell crossreactivity between SARS-CoV-2 and common cold coronavirus spike proteins. The Adaptive Biotechnologies TCR-sequencing kit was used to sequence samples from a few pre-COVID donors and the naive versus memory experiments, while other data came from Illumina-based sequencing. A different TCR-beta assay, based on Illumina, was used to sequence expansion assays from other donors in the study. The investigation overall reported the following: Small numbers of patients and of tested TCRs limited the study. Crossreactivity analysis was centred on spike protein, so crossreactivity against other viral proteins was not assessed. Memory CD4+ clonotypes crossrecognizing SARS-CoV-2 and at least one common cold coronavirus spike were found in 60% to 75% of donors. Pre-pandemic and post-infection samples were not both contributed by any donor, so tracing of the source of pre-existing responses was limited. Significantly weaker SARS-CoV-2-driven expansion was shown by crossreactive clones than by monoreactive clones, consistent with antigenic imprinting.

Taken from the germline V gene, the CDR1 and CDR2 loops are SGHTA and FQGTGA. Counted from cysteine to phenylalanine, this CDR3 has 14 amino acids. The sequence is cut down to CDR3 DNA, 42 bases in frame from base 1. The V end gives up 4 bases and the J end 6 bases, leaving 9 bases in the junction not matched to a gene. Receptors were amplified or captured by the immunoSEQ multiplex PCR assay. Turning to the authors' computational methods: Preprocessing removed nonproductive sequences and CDR3s not starting with C, not ending with F or W, or shorter than 7 amino acids. Antigen-specific clonotypes were called with the MANAFEST web app, based on expansion relative to reference and other culture wells. A clone was considered positive if significant expansion relative to the reference culture was observed in 2 of 3 replicate wells at an FDR below 0.05. Positive clones also required significant expansion versus all other tandem wells and an odds ratio above 5. CDR3 homology was measured as pairwise Levenshtein distance, computed with the stringdist R package after trimming three terminal residues from each end. The clones in this table, taken by TCRdb from immuneACCESS, are in-frame only. Not every clone is retained; where verified, under half of the shortfall comes from an unresolved V gene, and the cause of the rest is unknown. That table is the source of V, J and clone size, and D and trimming were worked out from the DNA. This sample gives some 29,000 clones in total; over 60% of them show up just once. Jointly, the top ten make up 20% to 25% of the sample.

CD4+ T cells from unexposed donors were collected before the COVID-19 pandemic (2011-2018). Following 10 days of culture, the EasySep CD4+ T cell isolation kit was used to isolate CD4+ T cells. As far as cell numbers permitted, CD4+ T cells from unexposed donors were tested for reactivity against SARS-CoV-2 S and N as well as four spike pools from common cold coronaviruses. About 2 million PBMCs per well were cultured in IMDM with roughly 5% human AB serum and 9.5 to 10 IU/ml IL-2. Half of the culture medium was replaced with fresh IL-2-containing medium on days 3 and 7. In general, every peptide culture condition was set up in three replicate wells. Leukapheresis product for the unexposed donors was purchased commercially. Ficoll-Paque PLUS gradient centrifugation was used to isolate PBMCs from leukapheresis product or whole blood. The PBMCs went either fresh into the expansion assay or into cryopreservation at -140 degrees C. The QIAamp Micro DNA Kit was used to extract genomic DNA from the CD4+ T cells.

The sample was CD4+ T cells from PBMCs, cultured in vitro. The sequence derives from a human donor in good health. The chain is encoded by TRBV7-3 joined to TRBJ2-7; TRBD1 agrees with 7 junctional bases. The bases read TGTGCCAGCAGCTCCGGGACAGCCTACTCCGAGCAGTACTTC. It encodes CASSSGTAYSEQYF.